This paragraph reports one T cell receptor (beta chain). Its antigen remains unidentified. The data were taken from a study of T cells after yellow fever vaccination. The study, taken as a whole, reports: Repertoires sorted by FACS could include abundant clonotypes that are contaminants from the bulk population. Post-booster reappearance was seen for most primary-vaccination clones (roughly 96% CD4, roughly 88% CD8). A faster peak, day 5 versus 15, was reached by the weaker secondary response.

5'RACE template switching produced TCR cDNA carrying a universal primer site and UMIs. One entry per CDR3 protein results from TCRdb running MiXCR on the 5' RACE reads. The table lists about 550,000 distinct CDR3 sequences, over 15% of them singletons, with roughly an eighth in the top ten. The CDR3 spans 15 residues. Germline V gives CDR1 LGHNA, CDR2 YSLEER. V lost 4 bases, J lost 8 bases, and 7 bases stayed unmatched. The chain carries TRBV4-3 and TRBJ2-1; TRBD2 matches at 11 bases. The TCR comes from a man aged 30-40 years who received the YFV17D yellow fever vaccine. This material consisted of PBMCs, taken 15 days after the yellow fever booster vaccination. CDR3 bases: TGCGCCAGCAGCCGAGAACTAGCGGGAGCCCATGAGCAGTTCTTC. Translating gives CASSRELAGAHEQFF.